The next 22 T cell receptor beta chains were all read from a single sample in a study of blood T cell repertoires in COVID-19. Clones were read by immunoSEQ multiplex PCR, and TCRdb kept only the in-frame ones, dropping some. The profile shows about 410,000 clones, 85% to 90% of them singletons. The specimen sequenced was PBMCs or T cells enriched from blood (not recorded which). These receptors were collected from a woman in her twenties or thirties who had recovered from COVID-19.

This chain joins TRBV2 and TRBJ2-7; 7 bases line up with TRBD1. CDR1 SNHLY and CDR2 FYNNEI come from the germline V gene. V lost 7 bases and J lost 4; bases outside the gene matches: 19. The CDR3 totals 17 residues. CDR3 sequence reads: CASNPTPPGQATYEQYF. CDR3 DNA sequence: TGTGCCAGCAACCCGACTCCCCCTGGACAGGCCACATACGAGCAGTACTTC.

This chain uses TRBV5-8 with TRBJ2-5, with 7 bases lining up with TRBD1. Trimming cost V 10 bases and J 4 bases; bases outside gene matches: 10. Germline V lookup: CDR1 SGHTS, CDR2 YDEGEE. CDR3 length: 13 amino acids. CDR3 bases: TGTGCCGGAGAAGAGGGGGCTCCAGAGACCCAGTACTTC. It is translated as CAGEEGAPETQYF.

As regards this clone: This specimen includes other DNA sequences encoding the same CDR3. This chain joins TRBV5-1 and TRBJ2-1; 10 bases are a match to TRBD2. The junction had 2 bases not matched to a gene; V was cut back by 0 bases and J by 8 bases. The CDR3 length is 14 residues. CDR1 and CDR2 from the germline V gene are SGHRS and YFSETQ. CDR3 in amino acids: CASSLGTSGDEQFF. The CDR3, as DNA: TGCGCCAGCAGCTTGGGTACTAGCGGGGATGAGCAGTTCTTC.

The chain joins TRBV10-3 to TRBJ1-2, with D unresolved. The germline V gene has CDR1 ENHRY and CDR2 SYGVKD. Trimming took 2 bases from V and 7 from J, leaving 8 bases between them. The CDR3 totals 12 residues. The CDR3 spells CAISEVQSGYTF. The CDR3 DNA reads as TGTGCCATCAGTGAGGTACAGAGTGGCTACACCTTC.

This rearrangement joins TRBV7-2 to TRBJ1-3; a possible D gene is TRBD1 (5 bases). V dropped 2 bases and J dropped 0 bases, with 8 bases sitting between them. CDR3 length: 15 amino acids. Looked up from germline, CDR1 is SGHTA and CDR2 is FQGNSA. The CDR3 spells CASSLIQVSGNTIYF. CDR3 coding DNA: TGTGCCAGCAGCTTAATACAGGTCTCTGGAAACACCATATATTTT.

In this sample, this clone turned up a few times. The identical CDR3 is also encoded by other nucleotide sequences in the sample. The chain carries TRBV7-9 and TRBJ1-1; TRBD1 matches 7 bases. The CDR3 spans 14 residues. V trimming: 5 bases; J trimming: 3 bases; junction bases outside the gene matches: 6. In germline, CDR1 is SEHNR, CDR2 FQNEAQ (reference sequence). The CDR3 spells CASSPRQGYTEAFF. CDR3 DNA: TGTGCCAGCAGCCCGAGACAGGGTTACACTGAAGCTTTCTTT.

CDR3 sequence (DNA): TGTGCCAGCAGGGGACAGACGAAGACTGAAGCTTTCTTT. Translating gives CASRGQTKTEAFF. The rearrangement uses TRBV7-9 and TRBJ1-1; 7 bases are a match to TRBD1. The germline CDR1 and CDR2 sequences are SEHNR and FQNEAQ (reference sequence). V was clipped by 6 bases and J by 5 bases; unmatched bases: 6. This CDR3 is built from 13 residues.

Worth noting for this clone: Other DNA variants within this sample encode the same CDR3. V is TRBV5-1 and J is TRBJ1-1, with unresolved D. The germline V gene has CDR1 SGHRS and CDR2 YFSETQ. Trimming stripped 0 bases from V and 4 bases from J, with 10 bases between. The CDR3 loop spans 14 amino acids. Here the CDR3 reads CASSLDGSGTEAFF. The CDR3 nucleotides read TGCGCCAGCAGCTTGGATGGGAGTGGCACTGAAGCTTTCTTT.

The V and J genes are TRBV19 and TRBJ2-5; TRBD1 is a possible D gene (5 bases). V was cut by 0 bases and J by 5 bases, with 10 bases left in between. CDR1 and CDR2 (germline): LNHDA, SQIVND (reference sequence). The CDR3 runs 14 residues. The CDR3 nucleotides read TGTGCCAGTAGTATAGATGCAGGGATGGAGACCCAGTACTTC. It specifies CASSIDAGMETQYF.

This chain uses TRBV29-1 with TRBJ1-3; possibly TRBD1 for D (6 bases). Between the trimmed V and J ends, which lost 7 bases and 3 bases, there was a span of 16 bases. CDR3 length equals 14 residues. From germline, CDR1 is SQVTM and CDR2 ANQGSEA. CDR3 residues: CSETYGTFGNTIYF. Written as DNA, the CDR3 is TGCAGCGAAACGTACGGGACATTTGGAAACACCATATATTTT.

A few counts support this clone. The rearrangement joins TRBV18 to TRBJ2-6; TRBD1 agrees at 8 bases. Germline CDR1 reads KGHSH; CDR2 reads LQKENI. After removal of 2 bases from V and 0 bases from J, the junction contained 6 bases not matched to a gene. This CDR3 is built from 18 residues. As DNA, the CDR3 is TGTGCCAGCTCACCAAGCAGGGACAGGTACTCTGGGGCCAACGTCCTGACTTTC. This translates into CASSPSRDRYSGANVLTF.

This chain's CDR3 is CASSENGGGADGYTF. The DNA for the CDR3 is TGTGCCAGCAGTGAAAACGGAGGGGGGGCGGATGGCTACACCTTC. The chain combines TRBV2 with TRBJ1-2; TRBD1 is a possible D gene (6 bases). Trimming cost V 2 bases and J 6 bases, with 16 bases left between them. The CDR3 runs 15 residues. Looked up from germline, CDR1 is SNHLY and CDR2 is FYNNEI.

The chain uses TRBV23-1 and TRBJ1-4; 7 nucleotides line up with TRBD1. TRBV23-1 qualifies as an ORF whose function is uncertain. V trimming: 3 bases; J trimming: 6 bases; junction bases outside the gene matches: 7. The length of the CDR3 is 15 residues. CDR3 nucleotide sequence: TGCGCCAGCAGTCACCTCCGGGACAGCGATGAAAAACTGTTTTTT. Translating it yields CASSHLRDSDEKLFF.

The J gene is TRBJ2-6, the V gene TRBV19; no firm D call. In germline, CDR1 is LNHDA, CDR2 SQIVND (reference sequence). The CDR3 covers 14 residues. V lost 1 base to trimming and J lost 2 bases, with 3 bases between them. The DNA of the CDR3 is TGTGCCAGTAGTATAGGAGCTGGGGCCAACGTCCTGACTTTC. This gives the protein CASSIGAGANVLTF.

The sample holds a few counts of this clone. The gene calls are TRBV5-1 and TRBJ2-1; 11 nucleotides match TRBD2. J lost 2 bases, V lost 4 bases, and 2 bases had no gene match. The germline V gene encodes CDR1 SGHRS and CDR2 YFSETQ. The CDR3 has 15 amino acids. The CDR3 coding sequence is TGCGCCAGCAGCCCGACTAGCGGGGCCTACAATGAGCAGTTCTTC. The encoded protein is CASSPTSGAYNEQFF.

The chain joins TRBV5-4 to TRBJ1-6; TRBD1 aligns across 7 bases. J was trimmed by 9 bases and V by 4 bases; bases with no gene match: 7. The CDR3 totals 14 residues. Looked up from germline, CDR1 is SGHNT and CDR2 is YYREEE (reference sequence). CDR3 protein: CASSVYRGSSPLHF. Here the CDR3 DNA reads TGTGCCAGCAGCGTATACAGGGGCAGTTCACCCCTCCACTTT.

V and J are TRBV6-1 and TRBJ1-2; perhaps TRBD1 as D (5 bases). Per germline, CDR1 MNHNS and CDR2 SASEGT. The V end was cut by 1 base, the J end by 0 bases, with 12 bases between. The length of the CDR3 is 16 residues. This CDR3 is CASSEGFRAANYGYTF. The CDR3 region has the DNA TGTGCCAGCAGTGAAGGTTTCAGGGCTGCTAACTATGGCTACACCTTC.

The gene calls are TRBV6-2 or TRBV6-3 and TRBJ1-2; the match to TRBD1 covers 7 bases. The CDR3 is 16 amino acids. Germline CDR1 reads MNHEY; CDR2 reads SVGEGT. The V and J ends lost 5 bases and 4 bases, in that order; junction bases with no gene match: 13. CDR3 nucleotides: TGTGCCAGCAGTGTAACTACAGGGGCCCCTCTCTATGGCTACACCTTC. This encodes CASSVTTGAPLYGYTF.

V gene TRBV5-6 combines with J gene TRBJ1-1; perhaps TRBD1 as D (5 bases). This CDR3 is built from 13 residues. CDR1 and CDR2 from the germline V gene are SGHDT and YYEEEE. V lost 1 base and J lost 4, with 8 bases in between. In DNA form, the CDR3 reads TGTGCCAGCAGCTTGTACGGGGGCACTGAAGCTTTCTTT. This encodes CASSLYGGTEAFF.

The gene calls are TRBV30 and TRBJ2-1; D gene uncertain. Germline-derived CDR1 and CDR2 are GTSNPN and SVGIG (reference sequence). The CDR3 consists of 15 residues. Trimming stripped 0 bases from V and 4 bases from J, with 13 bases between. Here the CDR3 reads CAWSVGSAQYNEQFF. DNA of the CDR3: TGTGCCTGGAGTGTAGGAAGCGCCCAGTACAATGAGCAGTTCTTC.

A single count supports this clone. This chain uses TRBV5-1 with TRBJ2-5; D possibly corresponds to TRBD1 (5 bases). The V gene's germline CDR1 is SGHRS and CDR2 YFSETQ. The CDR3 covers 13 residues. The V end lost 7 bases, the J end lost 5 bases, and 15 bases lay between the germline ends. The CDR3 spells CASGLAGSETQYF. The DNA of the CDR3 is TGCGCCAGCGGATTGGCAGGGTCGGAGACCCAGTACTTC.

This chain joins TRBV6-5 and TRBJ1-5, with a weak D call TRBD1 (6 bases). Germline V lookup: CDR1 MNHEY, CDR2 SVGAGI. CDR3 length: 13 residues. The V end lost 7 bases, the J end lost 3 bases, and 10 bases lay between the germline ends. The CDR3 sequence is CASKRQDNQPQHF. DNA of the CDR3: TGTGCCAGCAAAAGACAGGACAATCAGCCCCAGCATTTT.